The next 7 T cell receptor beta chains were all read from a single sample in a study of identical twins. TCRdb ran MiXCR on the 5' RACE reads and lists one entry per CDR3 protein. The profile shows more than 250,000 distinct CDR3 sequences, roughly 8.6% of them singletons. Another study also made use of these data, one on yellow fever vaccine responses in identical twins.

Material for sequencing was memory (CD45RO+) T cells sorted from blood. All receptors derive from a woman aged 18 to 35 in good health.

This clonotype came up many times. The chain is built from TRBV2 and TRBJ1-2; D is unresolved. This CDR3 contains 13 residues. Germline values: CDR1 SNHLY, CDR2 FYNNEI. V was shortened by 1 base and J by 5 bases, with 8 bases between the two germline ends. CDR3 loop: CASSEGNSYGYTF. The CDR3 DNA follows: TGTGCCAGCAGTGAAGGCAACTCGTATGGCTACACCTTC.

This clonotype was seen at least ten times. The chain employs TRBV11-2 and TRBJ2-1; either TRBD1 or TRBD2 may fit D (5 bases each). Trimming stripped 6 bases from V and 5 bases from J, with 17 bases between. Germline assignment: CDR1 SGHAT and CDR2 FQNNGV. The CDR3 loop spans 15 amino acids. Here the CDR3 reads CASRLTGTDHNEQFF. In DNA, the CDR3 is TGTGCCAGCAGGTTAACCGGGACCGACCACAATGAGCAGTTCTTC.

This clonotype was counted between two and nine times. The chain carries TRBV28 and TRBJ2-5, with 13 bases that match TRBD2. The CDR3 is 15 amino acids. From germline, CDR1 is MDHEN and CDR2 SYDVKM. The V gene end was trimmed by 4 bases and the J gene end by 4 bases; junction bases not matched to a gene: 3. CDR3: CASSSWTSGRETQYF. The CDR3 nucleotides read TGTGCCAGCAGTTCGTGGACTAGCGGGAGAGAGACCCAGTACTTC. Full variable domain (missing parts from reference TRBV28 and TRBJ2-5): DVKVTQSSRYLVKRTGEKVFLECVQDMDHENMFWYRQDPGLGLRLIYFSYDVKMKEKGDIPEGYSVSREKKERFSLILESASTNQTSMYLCASSSWTSGRETQYFGPGTRLLVL.

V usage is TRBV6-2 or TRBV6-3 and J usage is TRBJ1-5; 7 nucleotides match TRBD1. CDR1 MNHEY and CDR2 SVGEGT come from the germline V gene. V lost 6 bases, J lost 2 bases, and 7 bases stayed unmatched. The CDR3 extends over 15 amino acids. CDR3 sequence (DNA): TGTGCCAGCAGACCGACAGGACAGGGCAATCAGCCCCAGCATTTT. It translates to CASRPTGQGNQPQHF.

J is TRBJ2-4 and V is TRBV12-3 or TRBV12-4; 7 nucleotides agree with TRBD2. There are 19 residues in the CDR3. J gave up 0 bases and V 6 bases, and 17 bases lay outside the gene matches. The CDR3 loop is CASSVNWRERFLAKNIQYF. The CDR3 DNA sequence: TGTGCCAGCAGCGTGAACTGGCGGGAGCGCTTCCTAGCCAAAAACATTCAGTACTTC.

This clonotype turned up a few times. CDR3 DNA sequence: TGTGCCAGCACCGAAAGGATCCATCCCGGGGAGCTGTTTTTT. Encoded protein: CASTERIHPGELFF. The rearrangement links TRBV6-1 to TRBJ2-2; D is unresolved. CDR1 MNHNS and CDR2 SASEGT come from the germline V gene. V dropped 7 bases and J dropped 6 bases, with 15 bases sitting between them. The CDR3 length is 14 residues.

The rearrangement uses TRBV4-1 and TRBJ2-1, with 7 positions matching TRBD1. The V gene end was trimmed by 5 bases and the J gene end by 2 bases; junction bases not matched to a gene: 9. The length of the CDR3 is 16 residues. Looked up from germline, CDR1 is MGHRA and CDR2 is YSYEKL. The CDR3 nucleotides are TGCGCCAGCAGCAACCCGACAGGGAGTCCCTACAATGAGCAGTTCTTC. This sequence encodes CASSNPTGSPYNEQFF.